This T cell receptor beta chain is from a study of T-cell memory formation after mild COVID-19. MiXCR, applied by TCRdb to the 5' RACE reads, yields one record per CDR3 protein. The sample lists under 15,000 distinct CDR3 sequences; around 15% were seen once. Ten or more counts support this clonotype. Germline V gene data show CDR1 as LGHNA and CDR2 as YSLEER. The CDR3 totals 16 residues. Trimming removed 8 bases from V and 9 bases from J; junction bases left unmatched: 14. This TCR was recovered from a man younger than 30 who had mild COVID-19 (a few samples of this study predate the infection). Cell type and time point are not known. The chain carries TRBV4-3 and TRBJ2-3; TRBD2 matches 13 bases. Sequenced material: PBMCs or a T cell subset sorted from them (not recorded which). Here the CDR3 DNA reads TGCGCCAGCGGACGAACTAGCGGGGGGGGACTTGGCACGCAGTATTTT. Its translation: CASGRTSGGGLGTQYF.